The clone carrying this T cell receptor beta chain was observed a few times. No antigen is known for it. The sample belongs to a study of blood T cells in healthy people across ages. Notes on the study in general: There was a strong correlation between TCR beta diversity and naive T cell percentage. PBMCs left unsorted prevented a conclusive naive versus antigen-experienced comparison.

This CDR3 region has 15 residues. Trimming cost V 6 bases and J 5 bases, with 19 bases left between them. Germline V CDR1 and CDR2: LGHNA, YNFKEQ. With each sample, at least 5 micrograms of total RNA were extracted. Through a sample-barcoded 5' primer and a J-beta primer mix, a second PCR was run for roughly 7 to 12 cycles. Every cDNA molecule bore a tag from a template-switch adaptor containing 12 random nucleotides. TCRdb itself ran the 5' RACE reads through MiXCR, one entry per CDR3 protein. Of about 2 million distinct CDR3 sequences in the sample, around 48% were seen once. Input material: blood. The chain uses TRBV4-2 and TRBJ1-2, with D perhaps matching TRBD1 (5 bases). The clonotype was recovered from a woman between 40 and 55 years old in good health. In DNA form, the CDR3 reads TGTGCCAGCAGACGTCGACCTACTAGGGGTTATGGCTACACCTTC. This codes for CASRRRPTRGYGYTF.